The rows below give T cell receptor beta chains drawn from one sample of a study of cytomegalovirus exposure and HLA in healthy donors. The table came from immunoSEQ multiplex PCR; TCRdb's copy has only in-frame clones and leaves some out. The table shows 130,000 to 150,000 clones, with 9.4% occurring only once. The source material was PBMCs. These receptors were taken from a male donor in good health and CMV-seronegative. CDR3s include the opening cysteine and the closing phenylalanine or tryptophan. A D gene is named only where the DNA matches it firmly. Not every row has a clone size; where given, it reads once, few, many or a size class.

V gene,J gene,D gene,clone size,CDR3 DNA,CDR3 protein
TRBV4-1,TRBJ2-1,TRBD2,.,TGCGCCAGCAGCCAATCCATCCTTAGCGGGAACTACAATGAGCAGTTCTTC,CASSQSILSGNYNEQFF
TRBV29-1,TRBJ2-7,TRBD2,.,TGCAGCGCCACCCAGGACGGGAGGTACGAGCAGTACTTC,CSATQDGRYEQYF
TRBV7-8,TRBJ1-1,.,.,TGTGCCAGCAGCTTAGCACAGGGTCACACTGAAGCTTTCTTT,CASSLAQGHTEAFF
TRBV2,TRBJ1-5,.,.,TGTGCCAGCAGTAATAGACAGGTTTTGAATCAGCCCCAGCATTTT,CASSNRQVLNQPQHF
TRBV7-2,TRBJ2-3,TRBD2,.,TGTGCCAGCAGCTTCAGCGGGGGAGTCACAGATACGCAGTATTTT,CASSFSGGVTDTQYF
TRBV5-5,TRBJ1-2,.,.,TGTGCCAGCAGCTTGGGGGGCAACGACTATGGCTACACCTTC,CASSLGGNDYGYTF
TRBV6-6,TRBJ1-1,.,.,TGTGCCAGCAGCCAGGGAGGGTTTGCTGAAGCTTTCTTT,CASSQGGFAEAFF
TRBV28,TRBJ2-7,TRBD1,.,TGTGCCAGCAGTCCCCGGACAGGGAGTCCCTACGAGCAGTACTTC,CASSPRTGSPYEQYF
TRBV5-4,TRBJ1-2,.,.,TGTGCCAGCAGCTCCGGGCGGGGGACAAGGGCTAACACCTTC,CASSSGRGTRANTF
TRBV19,TRBJ1-1,.,.,TGTGCCAGTAGTTTCATGAACACTGAAGCTTTCTTT,CASSFMNTEAFF
TRBV4-1,TRBJ2-7,TRBD2,.,TGCGCCAGCAGCCAAGAATTAGCGGGAACAACCTACGAGCAGTACTTC,CASSQELAGTTYEQYF
TRBV7-9,TRBJ2-3,.,few,TGTGCCAGCAGCTTTTATCTCCTCTCCGATACGCAGTATTTT,CASSFYLLSDTQYF
TRBV5-4,TRBJ1-1,TRBD1,few,TGTGCCAGCAGCCCCCCCGGACAGGGAGAAACTGAAGCTTTCTTT,CASSPPGQGETEAFF
TRBV19,TRBJ1-2,TRBD1,few,TGTGCCAGTACCTTCCGGGACAGGGAAGGCTACACCTTC,CASTFRDREGYTF
TRBV6-5,TRBJ1-1,TRBD1,few,TGTGCCAGCAGTTACTCGACAGGGCCGAACACTGAAGCTTTCTTT,CASSYSTGPNTEAFF
TRBV7-3,TRBJ2-3,.,.,TGTGCCAGCAGCCCCCAAGGAGGGCGCACAGATACGCAGTATTTT,CASSPQGGRTDTQYF
TRBV4-2,TRBJ2-7,.,.,TGTGCCAGCAGCCAAGACGCGGGGTACGAGCAGTACTTC,CASSQDAGYEQYF
TRBV19,TRBJ1-5,TRBD1,once,TGCGCCAGCTGCGCGAGGACAGGGAATCAGCCCCAGCATTTT,CASCARTGNQPQHF
TRBV2,TRBJ2-7,.,.,TGTGCCAGCAGAGCTTACGAGCAGTACTTC,CASRAYEQYF
TRBV27,TRBJ2-7,TRBD1,.,TGTGCCAGCAGTCTAAGACGACCCGGGACAGGGCTCTACGAGCAGTACTTC,CASSLRRPGTGLYEQYF
TRBV19,TRBJ2-2,TRBD2,.,TGTGCCAGTAGTATAAGCGGGGGTGCCGGGGAGCTGTTTTTT,CASSISGGAGELFF
TRBV7-2,TRBJ2-3,.,few,TGTGCCAGCAGCCCCCTTCCGGGGGACACAGATACGCAGTATTTT,CASSPLPGDTDTQYF
TRBV6-6,TRBJ1-2,.,.,TGTGCCAGCAGTTACACCCTCGGGGGGCTAAACTATGGCTACACCTTC,CASSYTLGGLNYGYTF
TRBV27,TRBJ1-2,TRBD1,.,TGTGCCAGCAGTTACGACAGGGGAGGTGGTGGCTACACCTTC,CASSYDRGGGGYTF
TRBV5-1,TRBJ1-1,.,few,TGCGCCAGCAGCTTGGGGACAGCCCCCGGGGCTTTCTTT,CASSLGTAPGAFF